The 32 T cell receptor beta chains listed next were all sequenced from one sample in a study of beta chain features in type 1 diabetes. These TCRs' antigens remain unknown. Expressed TCRB transcripts got sequenced, as all isolated RNA was reverse transcribed. Clones were read by immunoSEQ multiplex PCR, and TCRdb kept only the in-frame ones, dropping some. The sample yields 100,000 to 150,000 clones, roughly 10% seen once. Notes on the study in general: Moderate but significant shortening of TCRB CDR3s was recorded in all four CD4+ subsets from Type 1 diabetes patients.

Sequencing input: central memory CD4+ T cells from blood. The receptor set was obtained from a man aged 25 to 40 with type 1 diabetes.

The V and J genes are TRBV18 and TRBJ2-2, with 9 bases aligning to TRBD2. The CDR3 runs 16 residues. Per the germline V gene, CDR1 is KGHSH and CDR2 is LQKENI. Unmatched junction bases numbered 6, after V lost 3 bases and J lost 4 bases. The CDR3 DNA reads as TGTGCCAGCTCACCGGCTAGCGGGACGCGCACCGGGGAGCTGTTTTTT. Its translation is CASSPASGTRTGELFF.

CDR3 sequence reads: CASSLALAGSKTEAFF. For the CDR3, the DNA is TGTGCCAGCAGCTTAGCGCTGGCAGGTTCGAAGACTGAAGCTTTCTTT. The genes are TRBV11-2 and TRBJ1-1; D call uncertain. CDR3 length equals 16 residues. Germline V gene data show CDR1 as SGHAT and CDR2 as FQNNGV. V lost 1 base to trimming and J lost 5 bases, with 17 bases between them. The entire variable domain, with the rest obtained from reference TRBV11-2 and TRBJ1-1, is as follows: EAGVAQSPRYKIIEKRQSVAFWCNPISGHATLYWYQQILGQGPKLLIQFQNNGVVDDSQLPKDRFSAERLKGVDSTLKIQPAKLEDSAVYLCASSLALAGSKTEAFFGQGTRLTVV.

This clone has ten or more counts. The CDR3 DNA reads as TGTGCCAGCAGGTCGGGGGGGCGCGGAGAGACCCAGTACTTC. Its translation: CASRSGGRGETQYF. This rearrangement joins TRBV28 to TRBJ2-5; 8 positions agree with TRBD2. Germline V gene lookup returns CDR1 MDHEN and CDR2 SYDVKM. The CDR3 spans 14 residues. Losses at the gene ends were 6 bases for V and 4 bases for J; bases not matched to a gene: 7.

The chain carries TRBV29-1 and TRBJ2-7, with TRBD1 matching over 7 bases. The junction had 6 bases not matched to a gene; V was cut back by 7 bases and J by 0 bases. CDR1 and CDR2 (germline): SQVTM, ANQGSEA. This CDR3 spans 13 amino acids. CDR3 in DNA: TGCAGCGCTACCGGGGACAGCTCCTACGAGCAGTACTTC. Amino acid sequence: CSATGDSSYEQYF.

The sample holds a few counts of this clone. The chain combines TRBV7-2 with TRBJ2-7; the D gene is possibly TRBD1 (7 bases). The germline gives CDR1 SGHTA, CDR2 FQGNSA. Trimming left V 4 bases short and J 6 bases short, with 16 bases between. This CDR3 spans 14 amino acids. The CDR3 loop is CASSSTGTYSEQYF. In DNA form, the CDR3 reads TGTGCCAGCAGCTCGACAGGGACTTACTCCGAGCAGTACTTC. Full variable domain (outside the CDR3, taken from reference TRBV7-2 and TRBJ2-7): GAGVSQSPSNKVTEKGKDVELRCDPISGHTALYWYRQSLGQGLEFLIYFQGNSAPDKSGLPSDRFSAERTGGSVSTLTIQRTQQEDSAVYLCASSSTGTYSEQYFGPGTRLTVT.

The V and J genes are TRBV5-1 and TRBJ2-4; possibly TRBD1 for D (7 bases). V lost 5 bases to trimming and J lost 2 bases, with 14 bases between them. The CDR3 runs to 15 residues. Per the germline V gene, CDR1 is SGHRS and CDR2 is YFSETQ. CDR3: CASRESGGTKNIQYF. CDR3 in DNA: TGCGCCAGCAGGGAGTCAGGGGGGACCAAAAACATTCAGTACTTC.

This clone has ten or more counts. The chain carries TRBV7-9 and TRBJ1-1; D gene uncertain. Between the trimmed V and J ends, which lost 2 bases and 1 base, there was a span of 2 bases. CDR1 is SEHNR, CDR2 FQNEAQ, per germline (reference sequence). This CDR3 is 12 amino acids long. The CDR3 sequence is CASSLQNTEAFF. The CDR3 DNA sequence: TGTGCCAGCAGCTTACAGAACACTGAAGCTTTCTTT.

There are many counts of this clone. The chain joins TRBV2 to TRBJ2-3, with D possibly TRBD2 on 5 matching bases. The CDR3 has 11 amino acids. CDR1 and CDR2 from the germline V gene are SNHLY and FYNNEI. V lost 5 bases and J 14 bases, leaving 14 bases between the germline ends. CDR3 bases: TGTGCCAGCAGTCAACTAGAGGCGGGGTATTTT. The encoded protein is CASSQLEAGYF.

In its sample, this clone was seen a few times. The chain uses TRBV30 and TRBJ2-7, with D possibly being TRBD2 (7 bases). Trimming removed 5 bases from V and 5 bases from J, with 13 bases in between. The CDR3 covers 12 residues. The germline CDR1 and CDR2 sequences are GTSNPN and SVGIG (reference sequence). The CDR3: CAWGGGGHEQYF. The CDR3 coding sequence is TGTGCCTGGGGGGGCGGGGGCCACGAGCAGTACTTC.

The chain employs TRBV5-6 and TRBJ1-1; TRBD1 matches 8 bases. There are 15 residues in the CDR3. With V trimmed by 3 bases and J by 1 base, 5 bases remained unmatched. CDR1 and CDR2 from the germline V gene are SGHDT and YYEEEE. In DNA form, the CDR3 reads TGTGCCAGCAGCTGGGGGGACAGGCCGAACACTGAAGCTTTCTTT. Residues: CASSWGDRPNTEAFF.

This clone was seen a few times. The chain couples TRBV7-2 to TRBJ1-5, with TRBD1 as a possible D gene (5 bases). Germline V lookup: CDR1 SGHTA, CDR2 FQGNSA. This CDR3 region has 14 residues. The ends were cut back, 4 bases at V and 7 bases at J, with 14 bases in the middle. CDR3 DNA sequence: TGTGCCAGCAGCTCTCTGGGGGGGGTCCAGCCCCAGCATTTT. It specifies CASSSLGGVQPQHF.

This clone was detected a few times. The rearrangement links TRBV7-3 to TRBJ1-6; TRBD1 matches at 10 bases. This CDR3 is 15 amino acids long. V lost 1 base to trimming and J lost 10 bases; unmatched junction nucleotides: 4. CDR1 is SGHTA, CDR2 FQGTGA, per germline. The CDR3 coding sequence is TGTGCCAGCAGCTTAATGGGGACAGGGGTCTCACCCCTCCACTTT. Amino acids: CASSLMGTGVSPLHF.

This rearrangement joins TRBV28 to TRBJ1-4; D may be TRBD1 (5 bases). Germline CDR1 is MDHEN and CDR2 is SYDVKM. The V end lost 6 bases, the J end lost 7 bases, and 18 bases lay between the germline ends. The length of the CDR3 is 15 residues. This CDR3 reads CASRRQGPVLEKLFF. CDR3 coding DNA: TGTGCCAGCAGGCGCCAGGGTCCCGTTCTTGAAAAACTGTTTTTT.

The table lists this clone with a few counts. The chain employs TRBV6-6 and TRBJ1-2, with D perhaps matching TRBD1 (6 bases). The CDR3 is 14 residues long. From germline, CDR1 is MNHNY and CDR2 SVGAGI (reference sequence). V was cut by 6 bases and J by 3 bases, with 14 bases left in between. The CDR3 here is CASSHRALDYGYTF. CDR3 DNA: TGTGCCAGCAGCCACAGGGCTCTGGACTATGGCTACACCTTC.

This clone was counted a few times. J is TRBJ1-1 and V is TRBV9; no definite D call. CDR3 length equals 16 residues. The V gene lost 4 bases and the J gene lost 1 base, with 17 bases spanning the gap. In germline, CDR1 is SGDLS, CDR2 YYNGEE. CDR3 protein: CASSPRSGNTNTEAFF. CDR3 nucleotides: TGTGCCAGCAGCCCCCGCTCCGGTAATACGAACACTGAAGCTTTCTTT.

The chain uses TRBV7-8 and TRBJ1-2; no firm D call. Trimming removed 10 bases at V and 2 bases at J, with 17 bases between. The germline CDR1 and CDR2 sequences are SGHVS and FQNEAQ. The CDR3 is 14 residues long. The CDR3 loop is CATLPPVHNYGYTF. As DNA, the CDR3 is TGTGCCACTCTTCCTCCGGTTCACAACTATGGCTACACCTTC.

Only a few counts were recorded for this clone. The genes are TRBV9 and TRBJ1-2, with a weak D call TRBD1 (6 bases). CDR3 size: 14 residues. Germline V gene data show CDR1 as SGDLS and CDR2 as YYNGEE. V lost 2 bases and J lost 4, with 12 bases in between. For the CDR3, the DNA is TGTGCCAGCAGCGTGGGGGACAAGAGCTATGGCTACACCTTC. Its protein product is CASSVGDKSYGYTF.

A few counts support this clone. The V and J genes are TRBV18 and TRBJ1-1; 9 bases line up with TRBD1. V gave up 4 bases and J gave up 5 bases; unmatched junction bases: 5. From germline, CDR1 is KGHSH and CDR2 LQKENI. The CDR3 covers 14 residues. This CDR3 is CASSLGQGRTEAFF. The CDR3 region has the DNA TGTGCCAGCTCACTTGGACAGGGGAGAACTGAAGCTTTCTTT.

This clone has only a few counts. J is TRBJ2-5 and V is TRBV7-2; D perhaps matches TRBD1 (6 bases). V was trimmed by 1 base and J by 1 base, leaving 7 bases between them. From germline, CDR1 is SGHTA and CDR2 FQGNSA. The CDR3 covers 14 residues. CDR3 amino acids: CASSLVQGQETQYF. CDR3 bases: TGTGCCAGCAGCTTAGTACAGGGCCAAGAGACCCAGTACTTC.

This sequence joins TRBV5-1 and TRBJ1-1; D is ambiguous. This CDR3 comprises 14 residues. V shed 3 bases and J shed 0 bases, with 9 bases lying between them. CDR1 and CDR2 from the germline V gene are SGHRS and YFSETQ. The CDR3 loop reads CASSWTGVNTEAFF. For the CDR3, the DNA is TGCGCCAGCAGCTGGACCGGGGTGAACACTGAAGCTTTCTTT.

The chain combines TRBV6-1 with TRBJ2-6; a weak D match, TRBD1 (6 bases). The germline CDR1 and CDR2 sequences are MNHNS and SASEGT. Trimming cost V 7 bases and J 0 bases, with 10 bases left between them. The length of the CDR3 is 15 residues. In nucleotides, the CDR3 is TGTGCCAGCACCGGACAGATCTCTGGGGCCAACGTCCTGACTTTC. Its protein is CASTGQISGANVLTF.

This clone showed up just a few times. CDR3 in DNA: TGTGCCAGCAGCTCCATTAGCGGGGGTGCGAATGAGCAGTTCTTC. Translating it yields CASSSISGGANEQFF. The chain carries TRBV7-9 and TRBJ2-1, with 9 bases aligning to TRBD2. The CDR3 totals 15 residues. Unmatched junction bases numbered 8, after V lost 4 bases and J lost 7 bases. Looked up from germline, CDR1 is SEHNR and CDR2 is FQNEAQ (reference sequence).

The table lists this clone with a few counts. The rearrangement links TRBV7-2 to TRBJ2-1; TRBD2 aligns across 15 bases. This CDR3 has 17 amino acids. The junction had 4 bases not matched to a gene; V was cut back by 6 bases and J by 1 base. Germline V gene sequence: CDR1 SGHTA, CDR2 FQGNSA. The DNA of the CDR3 is TGTGCCAGCAGGTTTGGGACTAGCGGGGGGTCCTACAATGAGCAGTTCTTC. Translating it yields CASRFGTSGGSYNEQFF.

This clone has just a few counts. A clone one base away is much larger, so this may be a read error. This sample also contains other DNA sequences that code for the same CDR3. J is TRBJ1-1 and V is TRBV7-2; 8 nucleotides align to TRBD1. The CDR3 sequence is 13 residues long. Trimming cost V 2 bases and J 5 bases; bases outside gene matches: 1. In germline, CDR1 is SGHTA, CDR2 FQGNSA. CDR3 coding DNA: TGTGCCAGCAGCTTAACAGGGGGGACTGAAGCTTTCTTT. It yields the protein CASSLTGGTEAFF.

This sequence joins TRBV19 and TRBJ2-7, with D perhaps TRBD1 (5 bases). Trimming cost V 8 bases and J 0 bases, with 11 bases left between them. Germline CDR1 reads LNHDA; CDR2 reads SQIVND (reference sequence). CDR3 length equals 13 residues. This CDR3 reads CASATGVSYEQYF. The CDR3 DNA sequence: TGTGCCAGTGCTACAGGTGTCTCCTACGAGCAGTACTTC.

With respect to this clone: Other nucleotide sequences from this sample produce the same CDR3. V gene TRBV6-5 combines with J gene TRBJ1-1; no definite D call. Germline values: CDR1 MNHEY, CDR2 SVGAGI. Trimming took 2 bases from V and 1 from J, leaving 5 bases between them. The CDR3 extends over 13 amino acids. The CDR3 sequence: CASSYRGNTEAFF. The CDR3 DNA reads as TGTGCCAGCAGTTACCGGGGGAACACTGAAGCTTTCTTT.

The chain recombines TRBV5-1 with TRBJ2-1, with 8 bases aligning to TRBD1. The junction had 1 base not matched to a gene; V was cut back by 0 bases and J by 2 bases. CDR1 and CDR2 from the germline V gene are SGHRS and YFSETQ. The CDR3 totals 15 residues. The CDR3 region is CASSLGRGPYNEQFF. The CDR3 DNA follows: TGCGCCAGCAGCTTGGGCAGGGGGCCCTACAATGAGCAGTTCTTC. The full variable domain, its missing parts supplied by reference TRBV5-1 and TRBJ2-1, is KAGVTQTPRYLIKTRGQQVTLSCSPISGHRSVSWYQQTPGQGLQFLFEYFSETQRNKGNFPGRFSGRQFSNSRSEMNVSTLELGDSALYLCASSLGRGPYNEQFFGPGTRLTVL.

The chain carries TRBV14 and TRBJ1-3; D gene uncertain. This CDR3 contains 15 residues. The V end lost 1 base, the J end lost 0 bases, and 7 bases lay between the germline ends. The germline CDR1 and CDR2 sequences are SGHDN and FVKESK. CDR3 DNA: TGTGCCAGCAGCCAAGTGGCAGGCTCTGGAAACACCATATATTTT. Translation: CASSQVAGSGNTIYF.

The chain uses TRBV7-9 and TRBJ1-4, with D possibly being TRBD1 (6 bases). From germline, CDR1 is SEHNR and CDR2 FQNEAQ (reference sequence). There are 15 residues in the CDR3. Trimming left V 5 bases short and J 8 bases short, with 18 bases between. CDR3 in amino acids: CASSPSTGGNEKLFF. DNA of the CDR3: TGTGCCAGCAGCCCGTCGACAGGCGGAAACGAAAAACTGTTTTTT.

This clone has a handful of counts. The gene calls are TRBV29-1 and TRBJ1-3; D not resolved. Germline values: CDR1 SQVTM, CDR2 ANQGSEA. The V and J ends lost 7 bases and 0 bases respectively, with 10 bases between them. CDR3 length equals 13 residues. The CDR3 reads CSARIASGNTIYF. As DNA, the CDR3 is TGCAGCGCCAGGATTGCCTCTGGAAACACCATATATTTT.

This rearrangement joins TRBV27 to TRBJ2-3, with 11 positions matching TRBD2. This CDR3 comprises 14 residues. J gave up 7 bases and V 6 bases, and 6 bases lay outside the gene matches. Germline V gives CDR1 MNHEY, CDR2 SMNVEV (reference sequence). CDR3: CASSSGLAENTQYF. Here the CDR3 DNA reads TGTGCCAGCAGCTCGGGACTAGCGGAAAATACGCAGTATTTT.

The V and J genes are TRBV5-4 and TRBJ2-5, with 14 positions matching TRBD2. Germline assignment: CDR1 SGHNT and CDR2 YYREEE (reference sequence). V gave up 4 bases and J gave up 3 bases; unmatched junction bases: 11. The CDR3 sequence is 18 residues long. The CDR3 sequence is CASSVGLAGGRGEETQYF. The CDR3 coding sequence is TGTGCCAGCAGCGTAGGACTAGCGGGGGGAAGAGGAGAAGAGACCCAGTACTTC.